The 5 T cell receptor beta chains below were found in one sample sequenced in a study of blood T cell repertoires in COVID-19. Sequencing was performed with immunoSEQ multiplex PCR; in TCRdb, only in-frame clones are kept and a portion is missing. The sample contains under 85,000 clones, roughly 82% of which appear only once. The sample taken for sequencing was peripheral blood. These receptors came from a human donor in a cohort sampled during active COVID-19.

DNA for the CDR3: TGCGCCAGCAGCATACTAGCGTCGAATGAGCAGTTCTTC. Its protein product is CASSILASNEQFF. The rearrangement links TRBV5-1 to TRBJ2-1, with 7 bases lining up with TRBD2. In germline, CDR1 is SGHRS, CDR2 YFSETQ. CDR3 length equals 13 residues. The junction had 5 bases not matched to a gene; V was cut back by 4 bases and J by 7 bases.

This chain links TRBV28 with TRBJ1-1; 7 nucleotides agree with TRBD1. The CDR3 contains 12 residues. Per germline, CDR1 MDHEN and CDR2 SYDVKM. The V gene end was trimmed by 3 bases and the J gene end by 8 bases; junction bases not matched to a gene: 3. The CDR3 DNA follows: TGTGCCAGCAGTTTTTCGGACAGGGAAGCTTTCTTT. Translated: CASSFSDREAFF.

This clone was found a few times. The chain links TRBV6-2 or TRBV6-3 to TRBJ2-1; perhaps TRBD1 as D (6 bases). The V end lost 7 bases, the J end lost 3 bases, and 16 bases lay between the germline ends. Looked up from germline, CDR1 is MNHEY and CDR2 is SVGEGT. The CDR3 has 15 residues. The DNA for the CDR3 is TGTGCCAGCAACCCGACAGGTCCCCGCTACAATGAGCAGTTCTTC. It translates to CASNPTGPRYNEQFF.

V usage is TRBV4-2 and J usage is TRBJ1-4; 7 bases are a match to TRBD1. After removal of 1 base from V and 8 bases from J, the junction contained 13 bases not matched to a gene. The CDR3 has 17 residues. The germline V gene has CDR1 LGHNA and CDR2 YNFKEQ. The DNA for the CDR3 is TGTGCCAGCAGCCAAGGGGCGGCTTACAGGGGAGACGAAAAACTGTTTTTT. Translating gives CASSQGAAYRGDEKLFF.

In this sample, this clone turned up a few times. This chain links TRBV29-1 with TRBJ2-3; 8 bases are a match to TRBD2. This CDR3 comprises 13 residues. The germline V gene has CDR1 SQVTM and CDR2 ANQGSEA. Trimming removed 7 bases from V and 0 bases from J; junction bases left unmatched: 3. CDR3 protein: CSGAGDSTDTQYF. The CDR3 region has the DNA TGCAGCGGAGCGGGGGATAGCACAGATACGCAGTATTTT.